Listed below are T cell receptor beta chains from one sample, sequenced in a study of cytomegalovirus exposure and HLA in healthy donors. Assay: immunoSEQ multiplex PCR; the TCRdb copy retains only in-frame clones and omits some. The table includes 60,000 to 70,000 clones, around 80% detected once. Sequencing was carried out using PBMCs. These receptors were taken from a man in his forties in good health and CMV-seronegative. Each CDR3 is given with its conserved first and last residue. The D gene is left open where the match is weak. A clone size is listed for some rows: how often the clone was seen (once, few, many), or a class if it is expanded.

size	D	length	J	V	CDR3	DNA
once	TRBD2	15	TRBJ2-3	TRBV6-6	CASSYSSGGAGTQYF	TGTGCCAGCAGTTACAGTAGCGGGGGGGCGGGGACGCAGTATTTT
-	TRBD1	15	TRBJ1-2	TRBV19	CASSPPAGGPYGYTF	TGTGCCAGTAGCCCCCCCGCAGGGGGACCATATGGCTACACCTTC
few	-	13	TRBJ1-1	TRBV7-9	CASSDLWLTEAFF	TGTGCCAGCAGCGATCTTTGGCTCACTGAAGCTTTCTTT
-	TRBD2	18	TRBJ2-3	TRBV5-1	CASSRGTSGRPSTDTQYF	TGCGCCAGCAGCCGGGGGACTAGCGGGCGCCCTAGCACAGATACGCAGTATTTT
few	-	14	TRBJ2-7	TRBV6-5	CASSASGATYEQYF	TGTGCCAGCAGTGCATCAGGGGCCACCTACGAGCAGTACTTC
-	TRBD1	14	TRBJ2-7	TRBV27	CASSSPGTVYEQYF	TGTGCCAGCAGCAGTCCCGGGACAGTTTACGAGCAGTACTTC
-	TRBD1	15	TRBJ1-5	TRBV15	CATSSPGQLNQPQHF	TGTGCCACCAGCTCCCCGGGACAGCTCAATCAGCCCCAGCATTTT
-	-	13	TRBJ2-5	TRBV7-2	CASSPPGWGTQYF	TGTGCCAGCAGCCCCCCGGGGTGGGGGACCCAGTACTTC
-	-	15	TRBJ2-5	TRBV11-2	CASSNRDGRGETQYF	TGTGCCAGCAGCAATCGGGACGGCCGGGGGGAGACCCAGTACTTC
-	TRBD2	16	TRBJ2-5	TRBV25-1	CASSEISAGIQETQYF	TGTGCCAGCAGTGAGATATCAGCGGGGATCCAAGAGACCCAGTACTTC
-	-	12	TRBJ1-5	TRBV29-1	CSVADSNQPQHF	TGCAGCGTGGCGGATAGCAATCAGCCCCAGCATTTT
-	-	15	TRBJ2-2	TRBV7-9	CASSPGSSNTGELFF	TGTGCCAGCAGCCCCGGGTCCTCGAACACCGGGGAGCTGTTTTTT
-	-	13	TRBJ1-2	TRBV2	CASSDTGPYGYTF	TGTGCCAGCAGTGATACAGGTCCCTATGGCTACACCTTC
medium-sized	TRBD1	14	TRBJ2-7	TRBV10-3	CATAGTGATYEQYF	TGTGCCACGGCGGGGACAGGGGCCACCTACGAGCAGTACTTC
-	-	14	TRBJ2-3	TRBV10-1	CASSIAPAADTQYF	TGCGCCAGCTCAATCGCCCCGGCGGCAGATACGCAGTATTTT
-	TRBD2	19	TRBJ2-2	TRBV5-1	CASSPRVLSGGPNTGELFF	TGCGCCAGCAGCCCCCGGGTTCTCTCGGGAGGACCGAACACCGGGGAGCTGTTTTTT
-	-	15	TRBJ1-1	TRBV6-1	CASSERSGVNTEAFF	TGTGCCAGCAGTGAAAGGAGCGGGGTGAACACTGAAGCTTTCTTT
-	TRBD2	15	TRBJ2-5	TRBV6-1	CASGGLAGDQETQYF	TGTGCCAGCGGGGGACTAGCGGGAGACCAAGAGACCCAGTACTTC
-	-	14	TRBJ1-5	TRBV5-8	CASSLVRDSGPQHF	TGTGCCAGCAGCCTTGTCAGGGATTCTGGGCCCCAGCATTTT
-	TRBD1	15	TRBJ1-1	TRBV5-1	CASSNRGVMNTEAFF	TGCGCCAGCAGCAACAGGGGAGTCATGAACACTGAAGCTTTCTTT
-	-	16	TRBJ1-4	TRBV5-8	CASSSYRDAGGKKLFF	TGTGCCAGCAGCTCGTACCGCGATGCGGGGGGCAAGAAACTGTTTTTT
-	-	15	TRBJ1-1	TRBV19	CASSSSGAMNTEAFF	TGTGCCAGTAGTAGCTCAGGGGCCATGAACACTGAAGCTTTCTTT
once	-	15	TRBJ2-4	TRBV5-6	CASSLGSLAKNIQYF	TGTGCCAGCAGCTTGGGTAGTCTAGCCAAAAACATTCAGTACTTC
-	-	12	TRBJ2-4	TRBV19	CASSPQQSVVYF	TGTGCCAGTAGTCCACAGCAAAGTGTCGTGTACTTC
-	-	15	TRBJ1-4	TRBV6-6	CASSYDWGQNEKLFF	TGTGCCAGCAGTTACGATTGGGGCCAGAATGAAAAACTGTTTTTT
-	TRBD1	15	TRBJ1-2	TRBV4-1	CASSPRQGASYGYTF	TGCGCCAGCAGCCCGCGACAGGGGGCAAGCTATGGCTACACCTTC
-	TRBD1	15	TRBJ1-1	TRBV7-2	CASSLTQGPNTEAFF	TGTGCCAGCAGCTTAACACAGGGGCCGAACACTGAAGCTTTCTTT
-	-	13	TRBJ1-1	TRBV14	CASSQWEGTEAFF	TGTGCCAGCAGCCAGTGGGAGGGGACTGAAGCTTTCTTT
few	-	17	TRBJ1-5	TRBV5-6	CASSFSTGERSNQPQHF	TGTGCCAGCAGCTTTTCCACAGGTGAACGTAGCAATCAGCCCCAGCATTTT
-	TRBD2	16	TRBJ2-1	TRBV4-2	CASSQVSSGAYNEQFF	TGTGCCAGCAGCCAAGTTTCTAGCGGGGCCTACAATGAGCAGTTCTTC
-	-	17	TRBJ1-4	TRBV18	CASSSLQAFATNEKLFF	TGTGCCAGCTCGTCATTACAGGCATTTGCAACTAATGAAAAACTGTTTTTT
-	TRBD1	17	TRBJ2-7	TRBV27	CASSLRDSLTSDYEQYF	TGTGCCAGCAGTTTACGGGACAGCCTTACAAGTGACTACGAACAGTACTTC
-	-	18	TRBJ1-6	TRBV7-6	CASSSRPRGPPGNSPLHF	TGTGCCAGCAGCTCCCGACCGCGGGGGCCCCCGGGGAATTCACCCCTCCACTTT
-	TRBD1	16	TRBJ1-1	TRBV18	CASSPKGQGANTEAFF	TGTGCCAGCTCACCAAAGGGACAGGGGGCGAACACTGAGGCTTTCTTT
-	-	13	TRBJ2-7	TRBV5-6	CASSLVSGYEQYF	TGTGCCAGCAGCTTAGTTTCAGGGTACGAGCAGTACTTC
-	-	14	TRBJ2-7	TRBV9	CASSVGGNSYEQYF	TGTGCCAGCAGCGTAGGCGGCAACTCCTACGAGCAGTACTTC
few	-	15	TRBJ1-6	TRBV18	CASSPSEVPNSPLHF	TGTGCCAGCTCGCCTAGTGAGGTGCCGAATTCACCCCTCCACTTT
-	-	14	TRBJ2-7	TRBV4-2	CASSPGGVAYEQYF	TGTGCCAGCAGCCCCGGAGGGGTTGCCTACGAGCAGTACTTC
few	-	17	TRBJ2-7	TRBV5-1	CASSLGKVSGTRNEQYF	TGCGCCAGCAGCTTGGGCAAGGTAAGCGGGACAAGAAACGAGCAGTACTTC
-	-	16	TRBJ2-5	TRBV7-9	CSSSPDQGGAQETQYF	TGTTCCAGCAGCCCAGACCAGGGCGGGGCACAAGAGACCCAGTACTTC
-	-	14	TRBJ2-2	TRBV7-9	CASSSKSGAGELFF	TGTGCCAGCAGCTCCAAGTCGGGGGCCGGGGAGCTGTTTTTT
-	TRBD1	16	TRBJ2-4	TRBV6-5	CASSSRTGVAKNIQYF	TGTGCCAGCAGTTCCAGGACAGGGGTGGCCAAAAACATTCAGTACTTC
-	TRBD1	14	TRBJ2-2	TRBV14	CATSGQLNTGELFF	TGTGCCACCTCGGGACAGCTGAACACCGGGGAGCTGTTTTTT
-	TRBD2	16	TRBJ2-5	TRBV27	CASSLGASGAGETQYF	TGTGCCAGCAGTTTAGGTGCTAGCGGGGCGGGAGAGACCCAGTACTTC
-	TRBD1	16	TRBJ1-4	TRBV11-2	CASSLDGAGGSEKLFF	TGTGCCAGCAGCTTAGATGGGGCAGGGGGATCTGAAAAACTGTTTTTT
-	TRBD1	16	TRBJ1-4	TRBV5-1	CASSLWDRGRGEKLFF	TGCGCCAGCAGCTTATGGGACAGGGGGCGAGGTGAAAAACTGTTTTTT
-	TRBD1	18	TRBJ1-1	TRBV9	CASSVGPVTGVGSTEAFF	TGTGCCAGCAGCGTAGGTCCGGTTACAGGGGTCGGGAGCACTGAAGCTTTCTTT
once	TRBD1	15	TRBJ2-1	TRBV27	CASSFGTGGVNEQFF	TGTGCCAGCAGTTTCGGGACAGGAGGGGTCAATGAGCAGTTCTTC